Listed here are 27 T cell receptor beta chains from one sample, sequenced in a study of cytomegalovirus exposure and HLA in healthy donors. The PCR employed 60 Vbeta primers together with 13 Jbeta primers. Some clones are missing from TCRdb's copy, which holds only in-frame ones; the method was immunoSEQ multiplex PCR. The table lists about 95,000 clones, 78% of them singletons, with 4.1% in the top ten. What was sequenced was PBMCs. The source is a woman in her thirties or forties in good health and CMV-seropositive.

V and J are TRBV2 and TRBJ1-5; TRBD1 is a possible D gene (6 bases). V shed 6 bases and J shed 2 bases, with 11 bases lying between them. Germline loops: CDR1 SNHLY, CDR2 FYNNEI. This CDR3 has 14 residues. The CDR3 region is CASRQGRGNQPQHF. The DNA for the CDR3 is TGTGCCAGCAGACAGGGCCGAGGCAATCAGCCCCAGCATTTT.

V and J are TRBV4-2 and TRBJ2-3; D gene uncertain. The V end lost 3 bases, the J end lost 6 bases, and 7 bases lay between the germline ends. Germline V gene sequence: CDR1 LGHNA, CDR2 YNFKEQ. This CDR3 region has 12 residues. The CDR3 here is CASSQPRDTQYF. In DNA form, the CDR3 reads TGTGCCAGCAGCCAGCCCAGGGATACGCAGTATTTT.

The CDR3: CASSYTGNMNTEAFF. The CDR3 nucleotides are TGTGCCAGCAGTTATACAGGGAACATGAACACTGAAGCTTTCTTT. The rearrangement links TRBV6-5 to TRBJ1-1; D may be TRBD1 (6 bases). Between the trimmed V and J ends, which lost 3 bases and 0 bases, there was a span of 11 bases. The CDR3 length is 15 residues. Germline V gene lookup returns CDR1 MNHEY and CDR2 SVGAGI.

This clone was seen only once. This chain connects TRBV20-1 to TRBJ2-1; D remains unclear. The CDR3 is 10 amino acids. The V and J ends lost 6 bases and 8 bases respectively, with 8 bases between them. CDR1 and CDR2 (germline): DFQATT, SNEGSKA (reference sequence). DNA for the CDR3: TGCAGTGCAGTCCGGGATGAGCAGTTCTTC. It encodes CSAVRDEQFF.

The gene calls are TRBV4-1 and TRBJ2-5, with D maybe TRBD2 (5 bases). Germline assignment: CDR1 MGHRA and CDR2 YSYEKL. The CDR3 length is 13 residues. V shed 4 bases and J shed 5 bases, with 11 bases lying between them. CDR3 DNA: TGCGCCAGCAGCCGGACCCGAGGGGAGACCCAGTACTTC. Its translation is CASSRTRGETQYF.

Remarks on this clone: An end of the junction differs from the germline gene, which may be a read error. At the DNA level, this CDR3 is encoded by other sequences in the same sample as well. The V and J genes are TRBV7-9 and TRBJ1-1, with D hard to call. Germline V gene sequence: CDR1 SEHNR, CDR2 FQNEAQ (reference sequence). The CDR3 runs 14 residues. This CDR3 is CASSSPRDDTEAFF. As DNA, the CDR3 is TGTGCCAGCAGCTCCCCCCGGGATGACACTGAGGCTTTCTTT. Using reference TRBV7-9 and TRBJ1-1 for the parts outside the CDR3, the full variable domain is DTGVSQNPRHKITKRGQNVTFRCDPISEHNRLYWYRQTLGQGPEFLTYFQNEAQLEKSRLLSDRFSAERPKGSFSTLEIQRTEQGDSAMYLCASSSPRDDTEAFFGQGTRLTVV.

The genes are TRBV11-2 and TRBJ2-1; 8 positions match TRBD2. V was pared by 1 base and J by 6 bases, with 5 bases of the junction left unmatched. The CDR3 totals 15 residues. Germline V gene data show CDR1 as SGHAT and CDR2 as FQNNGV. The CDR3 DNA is TGTGCCAGCAGCTTAGCCTTGGGACTAGTCAATGAGCAGTTCTTC. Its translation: CASSLALGLVNEQFF.

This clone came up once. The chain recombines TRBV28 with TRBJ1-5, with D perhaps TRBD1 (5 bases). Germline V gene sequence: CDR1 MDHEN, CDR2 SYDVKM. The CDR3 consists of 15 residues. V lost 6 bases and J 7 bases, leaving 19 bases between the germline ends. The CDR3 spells CASSLSGTVSQPQHF. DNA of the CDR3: TGTGCCAGCAGCCTCAGCGGGACTGTGTCCCAGCCCCAGCATTTT.

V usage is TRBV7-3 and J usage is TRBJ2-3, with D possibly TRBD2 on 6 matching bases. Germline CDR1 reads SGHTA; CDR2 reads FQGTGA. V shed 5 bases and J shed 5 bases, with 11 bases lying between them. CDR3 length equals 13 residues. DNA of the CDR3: TGTGCCAGCAGCGGCCGGGGGAGAGATACGCAGTATTTT. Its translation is CASSGRGRDTQYF.

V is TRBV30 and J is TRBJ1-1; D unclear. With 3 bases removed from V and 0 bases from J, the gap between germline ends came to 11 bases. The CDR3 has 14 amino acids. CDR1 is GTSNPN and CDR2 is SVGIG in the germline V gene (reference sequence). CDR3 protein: CAWRKWEMNTEAFF. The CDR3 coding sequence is TGTGCCTGGAGAAAGTGGGAGATGAACACTGAAGCTTTCTTT.

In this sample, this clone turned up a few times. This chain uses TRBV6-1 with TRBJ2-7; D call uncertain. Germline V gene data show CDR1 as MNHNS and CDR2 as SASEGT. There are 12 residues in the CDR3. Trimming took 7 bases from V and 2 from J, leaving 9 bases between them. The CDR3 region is CASMGTTYEQYF. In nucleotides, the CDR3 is TGTGCCAGCATGGGCACCACCTACGAGCAGTACTTC.

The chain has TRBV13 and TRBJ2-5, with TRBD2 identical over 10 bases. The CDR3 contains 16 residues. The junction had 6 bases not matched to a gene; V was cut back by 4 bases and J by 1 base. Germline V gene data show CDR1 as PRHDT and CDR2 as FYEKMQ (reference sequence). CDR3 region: CASSSSGGDSQETQYF. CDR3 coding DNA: TGTGCCAGCAGCTCGAGCGGGGGGGACAGCCAAGAGACCCAGTACTTC.

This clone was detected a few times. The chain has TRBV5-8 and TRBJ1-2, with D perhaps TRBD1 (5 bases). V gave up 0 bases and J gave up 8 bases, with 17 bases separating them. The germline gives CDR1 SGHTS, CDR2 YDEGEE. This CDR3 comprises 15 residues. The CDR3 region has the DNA TGTGCCAGCAGCTTGGAAGCAGGGAGGGGCCTGGGCTACACCTTC. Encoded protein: CASSLEAGRGLGYTF.

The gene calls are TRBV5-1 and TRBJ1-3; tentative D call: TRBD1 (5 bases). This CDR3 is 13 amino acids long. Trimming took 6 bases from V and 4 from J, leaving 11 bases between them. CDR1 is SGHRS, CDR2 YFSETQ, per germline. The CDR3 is CASIRGVGNTIYF. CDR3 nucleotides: TGCGCCAGCATAAGGGGTGTAGGAAACACCATATATTTT. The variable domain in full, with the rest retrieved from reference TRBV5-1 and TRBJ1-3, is KAGVTQTPRYLIKTRGQQVTLSCSPISGHRSVSWYQQTPGQGLQFLFEYFSETQRNKGNFPGRFSGRQFSNSRSEMNVSTLELGDSALYLCASIRGVGNTIYFGEGSWLTVV.

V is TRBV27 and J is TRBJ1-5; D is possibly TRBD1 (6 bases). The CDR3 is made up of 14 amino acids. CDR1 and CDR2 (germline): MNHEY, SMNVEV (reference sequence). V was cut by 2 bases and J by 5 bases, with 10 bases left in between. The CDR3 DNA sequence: TGTGCCAGCAGTTTAATGGGGGCGGATCAGCCCCAGCATTTT. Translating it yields CASSLMGADQPQHF.

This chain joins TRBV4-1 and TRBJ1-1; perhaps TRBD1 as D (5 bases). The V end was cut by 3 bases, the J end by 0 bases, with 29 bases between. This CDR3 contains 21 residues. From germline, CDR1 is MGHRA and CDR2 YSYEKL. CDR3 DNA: TGCGCCAGCAGCCACATCATCCCACAACGGGGGTCACATGGTATGAACACTGAAGCTTTCTTT. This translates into CASSHIIPQRGSHGMNTEAFF.

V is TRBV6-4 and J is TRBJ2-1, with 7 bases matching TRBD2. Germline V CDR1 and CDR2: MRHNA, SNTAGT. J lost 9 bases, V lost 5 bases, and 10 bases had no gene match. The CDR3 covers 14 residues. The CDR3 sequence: CASSSGGAGSEQFF. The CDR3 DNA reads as TGTGCCAGCAGTTCGGGAGGAGCCGGTTCTGAGCAGTTCTTC.

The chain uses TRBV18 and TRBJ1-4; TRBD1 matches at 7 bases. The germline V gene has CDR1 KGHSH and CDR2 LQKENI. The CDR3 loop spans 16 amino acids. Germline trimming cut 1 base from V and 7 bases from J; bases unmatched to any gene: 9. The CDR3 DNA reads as TGTGCCAGCTCACCACTGGGTTTGACAGGGCCTGAAAAACTGTTTTTT. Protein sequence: CASSPLGLTGPEKLFF.

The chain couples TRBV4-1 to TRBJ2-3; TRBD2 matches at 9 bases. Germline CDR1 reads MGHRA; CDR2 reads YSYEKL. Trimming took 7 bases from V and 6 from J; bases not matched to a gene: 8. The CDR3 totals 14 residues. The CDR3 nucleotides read TGCGCCAGCAAGCGGGAGGCGCAGGGGGATACGCAGTATTTT. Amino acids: CASKREAQGDTQYF.

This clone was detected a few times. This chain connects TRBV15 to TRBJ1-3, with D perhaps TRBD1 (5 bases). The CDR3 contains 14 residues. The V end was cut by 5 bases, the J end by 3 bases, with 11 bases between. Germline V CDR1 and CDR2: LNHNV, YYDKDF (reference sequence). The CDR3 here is CATSLDSFGNTIYF. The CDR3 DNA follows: TGTGCCACCAGCCTCGACAGTTTTGGAAACACCATATATTTT.

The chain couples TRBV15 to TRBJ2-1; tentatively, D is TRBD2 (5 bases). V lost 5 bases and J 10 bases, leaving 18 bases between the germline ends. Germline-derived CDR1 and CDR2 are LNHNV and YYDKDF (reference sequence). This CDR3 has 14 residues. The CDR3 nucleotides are TGTGCCACCAGCGGCCGCGACGGGATCAAGGAGCAGTTCTTC. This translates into CATSGRDGIKEQFF.

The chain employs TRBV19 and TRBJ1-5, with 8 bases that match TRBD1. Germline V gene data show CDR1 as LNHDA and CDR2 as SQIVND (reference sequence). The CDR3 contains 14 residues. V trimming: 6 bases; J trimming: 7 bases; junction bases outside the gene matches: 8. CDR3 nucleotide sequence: TGTGCCAGTAGCCTCCAGGGGGCGCCCCAGCCCCAGCATTTT. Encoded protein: CASSLQGAPQPQHF.

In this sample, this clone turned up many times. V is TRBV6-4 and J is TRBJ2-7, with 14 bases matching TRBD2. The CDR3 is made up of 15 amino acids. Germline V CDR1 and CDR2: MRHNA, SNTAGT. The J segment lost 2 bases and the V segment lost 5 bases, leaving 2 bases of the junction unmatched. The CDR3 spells CASSPGLAGAYEQYF. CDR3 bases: TGTGCCAGCAGTCCGGGACTAGCGGGAGCCTACGAGCAGTACTTC.

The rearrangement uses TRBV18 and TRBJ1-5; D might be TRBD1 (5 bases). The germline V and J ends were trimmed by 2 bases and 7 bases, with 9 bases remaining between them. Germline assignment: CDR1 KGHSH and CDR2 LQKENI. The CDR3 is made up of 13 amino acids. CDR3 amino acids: CASSPAGSQPQHF. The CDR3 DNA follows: TGTGCCAGCTCACCAGCAGGGTCGCAGCCCCAGCATTTT.

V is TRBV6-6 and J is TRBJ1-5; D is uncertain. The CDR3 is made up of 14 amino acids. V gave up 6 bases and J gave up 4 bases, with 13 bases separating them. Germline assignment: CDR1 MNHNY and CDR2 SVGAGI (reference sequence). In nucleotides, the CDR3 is TGTGCCAGCAGAACCCCGGGAGAGAATCAGCCCCAGCATTTT. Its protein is CASRTPGENQPQHF.

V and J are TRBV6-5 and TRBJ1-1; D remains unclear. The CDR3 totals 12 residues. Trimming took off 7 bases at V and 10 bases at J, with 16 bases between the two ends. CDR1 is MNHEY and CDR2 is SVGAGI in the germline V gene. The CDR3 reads CASTVSFGSAFF. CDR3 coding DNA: TGTGCCAGCACGGTCTCTTTCGGGTCAGCTTTCTTT.

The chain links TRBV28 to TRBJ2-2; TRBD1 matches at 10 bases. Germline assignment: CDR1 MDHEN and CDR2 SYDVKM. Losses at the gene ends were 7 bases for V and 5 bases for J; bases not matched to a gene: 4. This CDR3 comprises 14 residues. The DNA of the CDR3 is TGTGCCAGCACAGGACAGGGGGTAACCGGGGAGCTGTTTTTT. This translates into CASTGQGVTGELFF. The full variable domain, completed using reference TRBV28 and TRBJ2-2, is DVKVTQSSRYLVKRTGEKVFLECVQDMDHENMFWYRQDPGLGLRLIYFSYDVKMKEKGDIPEGYSVSREKKERFSLILESASTNQTSMYLCASTGQGVTGELFFGEGSRLTVL.